The clone carrying this T cell receptor beta chain has more than one count but fewer than ten. The antigen is not known. 5'RACE primed at constant segments yielded TCR alpha and TCR beta cDNA libraries bearing sample barcodes and UMIs. TCRdb independently ran MiXCR on the 5' RACE reads; one entry per CDR3 protein. The data hold around 450,000 distinct CDR3 sequences, with roughly 24% observed a single time. The data stem from a study of T-cell memory formation after mild COVID-19. Looking at the study overall: Clusters were largely donor specific. Study-wide results and limits: There were some responding clones in pre-infection memory, which suggested that cross-reactive memory had joined.

Germline CDR1 reads SGHTA; CDR2 reads FQGNSA. Trimming took 5 bases from V and 8 from J, leaving 24 bases between them. This CDR3 is 16 amino acids long. Source material: PBMCs or a T cell subset sorted from them (not recorded which). The genes are TRBV7-2 and TRBJ1-2; the D gene is possibly TRBD1 (6 bases). This TCR was sampled from an adult woman who had mild COVID-19 (a few samples of this study predate the infection). Cell type and time point are not known. The CDR3 protein is CASSQNSGQTNGGYTF. CDR3 nucleotides: TGTGCCAGCAGCCAAAACAGCGGACAGACAAACGGGGGCTACACCTTC.